Shown below are 22 T cell receptor beta chains from a single sample sequenced in a study of regulatory T cells in long-lasting Graves disease (dated by TCRdb to about 2021). The time point label, as the study defines it: newly diagnosed GD, antithyroid drugs for less than 3 months. For both TCR sequencing and RNA sequencing, RNA was extracted from PBMCs in TRIzol. The library was prepared using multiplex PCR. Data came from an Illumina HiSeq 4000. iRepertoire HTBI primers and Arm-PCR amplification of CDR3 regions were used to construct TCR beta libraries. In-frame beta chains were kept once TCRdb had trimmed the public reads at Q25 with fastp and called clones with MiXCR. Every entry covers one CDR3 protein and lists the most common genes and DNA from its rows. Recorded for this sample are around 450,000 distinct CDR3 sequences; under 15% of them occurred a single time. The ten largest clones add up to approximately 16% of the sample.

The sample also formed part of further work on T cells in Graves' hyperthyroidism and ophthalmopathy.

Here the sequenced sample was peripheral blood mononuclear cells (PBMCs), taken at new diagnosis, from a patient treated with antithyroid drugs. Source of these receptors: a woman in her twenties or thirties with Graves disease. Donor details come from another sample of the same person, matched by shared clones.

The chain has TRBV9 and TRBJ2-2, with D possibly matching TRBD1 (6 bases). The CDR3 spans 13 residues. V dropped 8 bases and J dropped 4 bases, with 12 bases sitting between them. The V gene's germline CDR1 is SGDLS and CDR2 YYNGEE. The CDR3 loop reads CASTGMPTGELFF. CDR3 bases: TGTGCCAGTACAGGGATGCCCACCGGGGAGCTGTTTTTT.

A few counts support this clonotype. The chain links TRBV7-9 to TRBJ2-3; either TRBD1 or TRBD2 may supply D (6 bases each). Germline CDR1 is SEHNR and CDR2 is FQNEAQ (reference sequence). This CDR3 region has 14 residues. V was cut by 8 bases and J by 3 bases, with 15 bases left in between. The CDR3 region has the DNA TGTGCCAGCCGCCGGGGGCAACGAACAGATACGCAGTATTTT. It encodes CASRRGQRTDTQYF.

The chain couples TRBV6-1 to TRBJ2-2, with D perhaps TRBD2 (6 bases). CDR3 length: 15 amino acids. Germline values: CDR1 MNHNS, CDR2 SASEGT. V was trimmed by 3 bases and J by 1 base, leaving 9 bases between them. The CDR3 DNA follows: TGTGCCAGCAGTGATTTGCGGGAGAACACCGGGGAGCTGTTTTTT. Amino acid sequence: CASSDLRENTGELFF.

The chain recombines TRBV19 with TRBJ2-2, with 9 positions matching TRBD2. Per germline, CDR1 LNHDA and CDR2 SQIVND (reference sequence). The trim removed 3 bases at V and 7 bases at J, leaving 9 bases unmatched. This CDR3 comprises 16 residues. This chain's CDR3 is CASSIVAGGLHGELFF. The CDR3 region has the DNA TGTGCCAGTAGTATTGTTGCGGGAGGGCTCCACGGGGAGCTGTTTTTT. Complete variable domain (other parts from reference TRBV19 and TRBJ2-2): DGGITQSPKYLFRKEGQNVTLSCEQNLNHDAMYWYRQDPGQGLRLIYYSQIVNDFQKGDIAEGYSVSREKKESFPLTVTSAQKNPTAFYLCASSIVAGGLHGELFFGEGSRLTVL.

This clonotype was seen only a few times. This rearrangement joins TRBV24-1 to TRBJ2-5; 7 nucleotides match TRBD1. Trimming cost V 6 bases and J 2 bases; bases outside gene matches: 11. The CDR3 sequence is 16 residues long. Germline assignment: CDR1 KGHDR and CDR2 SFDVKD. CDR3 sequence: CATSTPGTVKQETQYF. As DNA, the CDR3 is TGTGCCACCAGTACCCCTGGGACAGTCAAACAAGAGACCCAGTACTTC.

CDR3 loop: CASRWTSGLSYEQYF. In DNA form, the CDR3 reads TGCGCCAGCAGGTGGACTAGCGGCCTCTCCTACGAGCAGTACTTC. V gene TRBV5-1 combines with J gene TRBJ2-7; TRBD2 agrees at 10 bases. The ends lost 5 bases at V and 0 bases at J; junction bases unmatched: 5. The CDR3 loop spans 15 amino acids. CDR1 and CDR2 from the germline V gene are SGHRS and YFSETQ.

This clonotype came up a few times. This sequence joins TRBV7-9 and TRBJ1-2; D gene ambiguous. With 0 bases removed from V and 4 bases from J, the gap between germline ends came to 18 bases. The CDR3 loop spans 17 amino acids. Germline CDR1 SEHNR, CDR2 FQNEAQ (reference sequence). The DNA of the CDR3 is TGTGCCAGCAGCTTAGCGCGGGGAACTCCCGATAGCTATGGCTACACCTTC. This encodes CASSLARGTPDSYGYTF.

This clonotype was observed many times. The V gene is TRBV12-3 or TRBV12-4, the J gene TRBJ2-1; D uncertain. The germline V and J ends were trimmed by 2 bases and 8 bases, with 4 bases remaining between them. This CDR3 region has 11 residues. The CDR3 nucleotides read TGTGCCAGCAGTTTAACCTATGAGCAGTTCTTC. Protein: CASSLTYEQFF.

This clonotype has at least ten counts. The rearrangement uses TRBV19 and TRBJ1-2; 7 nucleotides align to TRBD1. V lost 5 bases to trimming and J lost 5 bases; unmatched junction nucleotides: 11. The length of the CDR3 is 15 residues. Germline V CDR1 and CDR2: LNHDA, SQIVND (reference sequence). Written as DNA, the CDR3 is TGTGCCAGTAGTCCAAAAGGGGGCAGATGGTATGGCTACACCTTC. It encodes CASSPKGGRWYGYTF.

This clonotype showed up many times. This chain joins TRBV4-1 and TRBJ2-3; D is undetermined. The CDR3 extends over 14 amino acids. V was pared by 1 base and J by 1 base, with 6 bases between. Germline V lookup: CDR1 MGHRA, CDR2 YSYEKL. This CDR3 reads CASSQAGRTDTQYF. CDR3 nucleotide sequence: TGCGCCAGCAGCCAAGCCGGACGCACAGATACGCAGTATTTT.

This clonotype was counted at least ten times. This sequence joins TRBV9 and TRBJ2-5; no definite D call. CDR1 is SGDLS, CDR2 YYNGEE, per germline. V lost 0 bases to trimming and J lost 3 bases, with 15 bases between them. CDR3 length equals 16 residues. For the CDR3, the DNA is TGTGCCAGCAGCGTAGGTGTGGGAACACGGGAAGAGACCCAGTACTTC. This gives the protein CASSVGVGTREETQYF.

This clonotype was counted many times. The chain employs TRBV7-6 and TRBJ2-5; D tentatively reads TRBD1 or TRBD2 (5 bases each). There are 14 residues in the CDR3. The germline V gene has CDR1 SGHVS and CDR2 FNYEAQ. The ends were cut back, 3 bases at V and 5 bases at J, with 13 bases in the middle. In DNA form, the CDR3 reads TGTGCCAGCAGCTTCGGGACCCGATGGGAGACCCAGTACTTC. This sequence encodes CASSFGTRWETQYF.

In this sample, this clonotype turned up many times. This chain uses TRBV6-1 with TRBJ1-5; 10 nucleotides line up with TRBD1. This CDR3 contains 16 residues. Germline V CDR1 and CDR2: MNHNS, SASEGT. V was pared by 4 bases and J by 6 bases, with 9 bases of the junction left unmatched. In DNA form, the CDR3 reads TGTGCCAGCAGTGGACTCGGGACAGGGGTTAGTCAGCCCCAGCATTTT. It translates to CASSGLGTGVSQPQHF.

Notes on this clonotype: Being one base from a much bigger clone, this may be a read error. The chain employs TRBV12-3 or TRBV12-4 and TRBJ1-2, with D uncertain. V lost 6 bases and J lost 4, with 18 bases in between. The CDR3 is 15 residues long. In DNA form, the CDR3 reads TGTGCCAGCAGCCCTATCGAAGTCCACTGCTATGGCTACACCTTC. Residues: CASSPIEVHCYGYTF.

This clonotype was recorded at least ten times. V and J are TRBV18 and TRBJ1-4; no reliable D call. With 6 bases removed from V and 12 bases from J, the gap between germline ends came to 29 bases. CDR3 length: 17 residues. Germline CDR1 and CDR2: KGHSH and LQKENI. CDR3 residues: CASSLRVTSATNAELFF. The CDR3 coding sequence is TGTGCCAGCTCCCTACGAGTAACTAGTGCAACTAATGCGGAACTGTTTTTT.

The chain joins TRBV30 to TRBJ2-2; D is possibly TRBD1 (6 bases). Deletions cut 8 bases from V and 5 bases from J, with 21 bases between. This CDR3 has 15 amino acids. Germline-derived CDR1 and CDR2 are GTSNPN and SVGIG (reference sequence). CDR3 nucleotide sequence: TGTGCCAGGACGGGCCAGGGGTTAGGGACCGGGGAGCTGTTTTTT. This gives the protein CARTGQGLGTGELFF.

This clonotype has ten or more counts. The V gene is TRBV2, the J gene TRBJ2-7, with D perhaps assigned TRBD1 or TRBD2 (5 bases each). CDR3 length: 13 residues. CDR1 and CDR2 from the germline V gene are SNHLY and FYNNEI. The V end lost 7 bases, the J end lost 2 bases, and 12 bases lay between the germline ends. This chain's CDR3 is CASNRDVPYEQYF. In DNA, the CDR3 is TGTGCCAGCAACCGGGACGTTCCCTACGAGCAGTACTTC.

The table lists this clonotype with many counts. The chain uses TRBV12-3 or TRBV12-4 and TRBJ2-1, with 8 bases lining up with TRBD2. This CDR3 comprises 16 residues. Trimming removed 5 bases from V and 0 bases from J; junction bases left unmatched: 6. In DNA form, the CDR3 reads TGTGCCAGCAGTCTGGGGGGGACTAGCTCCTACAATGAGCAGTTCTTC. It specifies CASSLGGTSSYNEQFF.

In this sample, this clonotype turned up many times. The chain combines TRBV11-1 with TRBJ2-1, with 8 bases identical to TRBD2. Trimming at V came to 1 base and at J to 1 base, leaving 3 bases not matched to a gene. Germline V gives CDR1 SGHAT, CDR2 FQDESV (reference sequence). The CDR3 spans 16 residues. The CDR3 DNA is TGTGCCAGCAGCTTAGAACTAGCGGCTTCCTACAATGAGCAGTTCTTC. Protein product: CASSLELAASYNEQFF.

There are many counts of this clonotype. V gene TRBV12-5 combines with J gene TRBJ1-1; maybe TRBD1 (6 bases). Germline V gene lookup returns CDR1 LGHNT and CDR2 FRNRAP. V lost 7 bases to trimming and J lost 2 bases, with 14 bases between them. The CDR3 consists of 14 residues. This CDR3 reads CASALGHPNTEAFF. In DNA, the CDR3 is TGTGCTAGTGCCCTGGGACACCCTAACACTGAAGCTTTCTTT.

The table lists this clonotype with a few counts. This chain links TRBV7-9 with TRBJ1-5; weak D call: TRBD1 (6 bases). The germline CDR1 and CDR2 sequences are SEHNR and FQNEAQ (reference sequence). Trimming took 5 bases from V and 7 from J, leaving 12 bases between them. The CDR3 runs 13 residues. The CDR3 sequence is CASSPQGPQPQHF. The DNA for the CDR3 is TGTGCCAGCAGCCCCCAGGGGCCGCAGCCCCAGCATTTT.

Regarding this clonotype: A much more abundant neighbour one base away suggests this may be a read error. This sequence joins TRBV12-3 or TRBV12-4 and TRBJ2-1; 11 positions match TRBD2. This CDR3 region has 15 residues. With V trimmed by 6 bases and J by 0 bases, 1 base remained unmatched. The CDR3 protein is CASRGTSGSYNEQFF. CDR3 coding DNA: TGTGCCAGCAGAGGGACTAGCGGCTCCTACAATGAGCAGTTCTTC.